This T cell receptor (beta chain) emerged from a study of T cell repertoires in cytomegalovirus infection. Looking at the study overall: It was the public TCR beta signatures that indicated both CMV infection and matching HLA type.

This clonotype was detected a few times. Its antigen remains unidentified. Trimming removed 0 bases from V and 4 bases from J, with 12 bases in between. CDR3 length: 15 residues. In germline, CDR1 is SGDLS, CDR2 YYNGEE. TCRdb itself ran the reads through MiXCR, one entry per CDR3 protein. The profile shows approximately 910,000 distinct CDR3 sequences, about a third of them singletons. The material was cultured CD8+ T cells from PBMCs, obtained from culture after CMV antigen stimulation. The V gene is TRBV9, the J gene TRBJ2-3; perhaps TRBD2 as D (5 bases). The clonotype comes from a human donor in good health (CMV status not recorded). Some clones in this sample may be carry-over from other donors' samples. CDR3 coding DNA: TGTGCCAGCAGCGTAGGCGGGCTAGGACCAGATACGCAGTATTTT. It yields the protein CASSVGGLGPDTQYF.